This T cell receptor beta chain was captured in a study of breast tumors, draining lymph nodes, adjacent tissues. From the multiplex PCR reads, TCRdb called clonotypes with MiXCR, one entry per CDR3 protein. The sample carries fewer than 80,000 distinct CDR3 sequences, approximately 47% recorded once. Remarks on this clonotype: Antigen specificity is unknown. This sequence may be a read error, since a much larger clone differs from it by one base.

Germline trimming cut 5 bases from V and 7 bases from J; bases unmatched to any gene: 9. Germline values: CDR1 MNHEY, CDR2 SVGAGI. The CDR3 totals 15 residues. Points from the study as a whole: The data were judged consistent with most tumor T cells coming from lymph node and expanding in tumor. The lymph node origin of tumor T cells was framed as consistent with a hypothesis, not demonstrated. Tumors had less TCR diversity than lymph nodes, more than nontumor tissue. Luminal-like breast cancer showed significantly greater tumor-nontumor repertoire similarity than basal-like breast cancer did.

This TCR derives from a female donor with breast cancer. Some clones in this sample may be carry-over from other donors' samples. Source material: breast tumor tissue. The V call is TRBV6-5, the J call TRBJ1-4; TRBD1 matches 8 bases. The CDR3 bases are TGTGCCAGCAGTCACTTAGACAGGGGTCGTGAAAAACTGTTTTTT. It encodes CASSHLDRGREKLFF.